Included here is one T cell receptor (beta chain) sequence, with context. This receptor's antigen is unknown. There are no base qualities to consult, and no much larger clone falls within one base. The data derive from a study of cytomegalovirus exposure and HLA in healthy donors (dated 2017 in TCRdb). Study-level background: A later analysis indicated that the 95 to 150 validation repertoires were generated on the platform also employed for the 600 to 750 repertoires of the first cohort. The aim of the study was to test whether cataloging public T cell receptors could identify signatures of past pathogen exposure. Along with the roughly 670-subject first cohort, a separate validation cohort of more than 90 different subjects was used. To predict cytomegalovirus infection status, the study brought together high-throughput TCR immunosequencing, statistical association of individual TCRs with disease status, and machine learning.

The CDR3 covers 17 residues, taking in both the cysteine and the phenylalanine. The read is trimmed to its CDR3 DNA, 51 bases read in frame from base 1. Via the germline V gene, CDR1 is MDHEN and CDR2 SYDVKM. Trimmed from V: 8 bases; trimmed from J: 2 bases; junction bases lacking a gene match: 10. The full study reports these points: In vitro tests confirmed that a few of the cytomegalovirus-associated TCR beta chains recognize cytomegalovirus antigens. The authors suggested that the approach could potentially be generalized to other disease states and immunological phenotypes. Cytomegalovirus status was reported to be diagnosed by the classifier with high specificity and sensitivity in both the original and validation cohorts. While some public TCRs were present in many individuals, most TCR sequences turned up only very rarely across donors. A later analysis found that TCRs clustered in the first cohort also tended to co-occur in the 95 to 150 validation repertoires, with approximately 95% of cluster scores above 0. In the study, approximately 160 TCR beta chains were listed as associated with cytomegalovirus. A later analysis had no HLA typing for the validation cohort, so co-occurrence there was scored across all 120 repertoires.

Preparation of the library involved the immunoSEQ multiplex PCR assay. The authors processed their data as follows. To diagnose cytomegalovirus status from the catalog of TCR beta chain sequences, a statistical classification framework was built. TCRdb provides this immuneACCESS table in a form limited to in-frame rearrangements. Some clones are lacking; in checked studies, under half of them reflect an unresolved V gene, and why the rest are absent is not known. V and J calls and clone size follow that table, whereas D and trimming were derived from the DNA. Recorded for this sample are tens of thousands of clones; roughly 89% of them occurred a single time. Approximately 8.1% of the sample rests with the top ten. Donors formed part of the validation cohort, which comprised 120 subjects and was distinct from the first cohort of 690 or so subjects.

This receptor was taken from a woman aged 18-35 years in good health and CMV-seropositive. The sample taken for sequencing was PBMCs. The V and J segments used are TRBV28 and TRBJ2-3; 13 nucleotides in the junction match TRBD2. Read as DNA, the sequence is TGTGCCAGCTGGCCGGGACTAGCGGGAAGGTACACAGATACGCAGTATTTT. It encodes CASWPGLAGRYTDTQYF.